A selection of T cell receptor beta chains follows, all from one sample in a study of blood T cell repertoires in COVID-19. Sequencing used immunoSEQ multiplex PCR; TCRdb keeps in-frame clones, though not all of them. The profile shows about 30,000 clones, 85% of them singletons. The sample taken for sequencing was peripheral blood. The receptor set was obtained from a man aged 80 or over with active COVID-19. Each CDR3 is given with its conserved first and last residue. The D gene is left open where the match is weak. The size entry is marked missing in some rows and otherwise reads once, few, many or a size class.

NA	TRBV19	TRBJ2-3	NA	CASTARVTDTQYF	TGTGCCAGTACCGCCCGAGTCACAGATACGCAGTATTTT
NA	TRBV6-2/TRBV6-3	TRBJ2-7	few	CASSAGSSYEQYF	TGTGCCAGCAGTGCTGGCAGTTCCTACGAGCAGTACTTC
TRBD2	TRBV7-9	TRBJ2-7	NA	CASSLASGLAGAEQYF	TGTGCCAGCAGCTTAGCCTCGGGACTAGCGGGGGCCGAGCAGTACTTC
TRBD1	TRBV28	TRBJ1-1	NA	CASSLNRDRGTEAFF	TGTGCCAGCAGTCTAAACCGGGACAGGGGCACTGAAGCTTTCTTT
TRBD1	TRBV6-1	TRBJ1-2	NA	CASSGRTGMGLYGYTF	TGTGCCAGCAGTGGCCGGACAGGGATGGGCCTCTATGGCTACACCTTC
NA	TRBV12-3/TRBV12-4	TRBJ1-1	NA	CASSRDSPEAFF	TGTGCCAGCAGTCGCGACAGCCCTGAAGCTTTCTTT
NA	TRBV14	TRBJ2-3	NA	CASSRWGERTDTQYF	TGTGCCAGCAGCCGGTGGGGGGAGCGCACAGATACGCAGTATTTT
TRBD1	TRBV6-1	TRBJ1-1	NA	CASSEPWQGVGAFF	TGTGCCAGCAGTGAACCGTGGCAGGGGGTCGGAGCTTTCTTT
TRBD1	TRBV6-2/TRBV6-3	TRBJ2-3	NA	CASSYRDREDTQYF	TGTGCCAGCAGTTACCGGGACAGGGAGGATACGCAGTATTTT
NA	TRBV10-3	TRBJ1-6	NA	CAIRRAGDSPLHF	TGTGCCATCAGGCGGGCCGGGGATTCACCCCTCCACTTT
TRBD2	TRBV3-1/TRBV3-2	TRBJ2-3	NA	CASSQELAGATDTQYF	TGTGCCAGCAGCCAAGAACTAGCGGGGGCCACAGATACGCAGTATTTT
NA	TRBV5-1	TRBJ2-3	NA	CASSLASSTDTQYF	TGCGCCAGCAGCTTGGCGAGCAGCACAGATACGCAGTATTTT
NA	TRBV18	TRBJ1-1	few	CASSPVVTWGLTEAFF	TGTGCCAGCTCACCGGTAGTAACGTGGGGCCTCACTGAAGCTTTCTTT
TRBD1	TRBV6-4	TRBJ2-1	NA	CASSENGQGTGQFF	TGTGCCAGCAGTGAAAACGGACAGGGGACGGGGCAGTTCTTC
TRBD1	TRBV2	TRBJ2-1	NA	CASTIGGSSYNEQFF	TGTGCCAGCACAATAGGGGGCAGCTCCTACAATGAGCAGTTCTTC
NA	TRBV19	TRBJ2-5	NA	CASRDGGTETQYF	TGTGCCAGTAGGGATGGGGGGACAGAGACCCAGTACTTC
TRBD1	TRBV5-1	TRBJ1-6	NA	CASSQNRGLGSPLHF	TGCGCCAGCAGCCAGAACAGGGGGCTTGGTTCACCCCTCCACTTT
NA	TRBV5-3	TRBJ1-2	once	CARSLARRGTACYGYTF	TGTGCCAGAAGCTTGGCGCGTAGGGGAACCGCTTGCTATGGCTACACCTTC
TRBD2	TRBV12-5	TRBJ2-1	NA	CASGTGLAPGEQFF	TGTGCTAGTGGCACCGGACTAGCCCCCGGTGAGCAGTTCTTC
NA	TRBV3-1/TRBV3-2	TRBJ2-1	NA	CASSQENWSSYNEQFF	TGTGCCAGCAGCCAAGAGAACTGGAGCTCCTACAATGAGCAGTTCTTC
NA	TRBV18	TRBJ1-1	NA	CASSPPEGGVWTEAFF	TGTGCCAGCTCCCCCCCAGAGGGCGGGGTTTGGACTGAAGCTTTCTTT
TRBD1	TRBV25-1	TRBJ1-6	NA	CASRPGQGSSPLHF	TGTGCCAGCAGACCGGGACAGGGGAGTTCACCCCTCCACTTT
NA	TRBV3-1/TRBV3-2	TRBJ1-1	NA	CASSHRAGTEAFF	TGTGCCAGCAGCCACAGGGCTGGAACTGAAGCTTTCTTT
NA	TRBV6-2/TRBV6-3	TRBJ2-7	few	CASSYWQAGEQYF	TGTGCCAGCAGTTACTGGCAGGCGGGCGAGCAGTACTTC
NA	TRBV7-2	TRBJ1-2	NA	CASSPQAGSGYTF	TGTGCCAGCAGCCCCCAAGCAGGTTCCGGCTACACCTTC
TRBD1	TRBV19	TRBJ1-2	NA	CASSSTGAGGASKSSGYTF	TGTGCCAGTAGCTCTACAGGGGCAGGGGGCGCAAGTAAATCTTCGGGCTACACCTTC
NA	TRBV5-6	TRBJ1-1	NA	CASSRRQVGEAFF	TGTGCCAGCAGCCGCCGACAAGTTGGTGAAGCTTTCTTT
TRBD1	TRBV9	TRBJ1-2	once	CASSPRQGAWGYTF	TGTGCCAGCAGCCCGAGACAGGGGGCCTGGGGCTACACCTTC
TRBD1	TRBV4-2	TRBJ1-3	NA	CASSNLGQGTSGNTIYF	TGTGCCAGCAGCAACCTCGGACAGGGAACCTCTGGAAACACCATATATTTT
NA	TRBV19	TRBJ2-2	NA	CASSIMGLHTGELFF	TGTGCCAGTAGTATAATGGGACTTCACACCGGGGAGCTGTTTTTT
NA	TRBV18	TRBJ2-6	NA	CASSPLPGQFFSGANVLTF	TGTGCCAGCTCACCATTACCAGGACAGTTCTTCTCTGGGGCCAACGTCCTGACTTTC